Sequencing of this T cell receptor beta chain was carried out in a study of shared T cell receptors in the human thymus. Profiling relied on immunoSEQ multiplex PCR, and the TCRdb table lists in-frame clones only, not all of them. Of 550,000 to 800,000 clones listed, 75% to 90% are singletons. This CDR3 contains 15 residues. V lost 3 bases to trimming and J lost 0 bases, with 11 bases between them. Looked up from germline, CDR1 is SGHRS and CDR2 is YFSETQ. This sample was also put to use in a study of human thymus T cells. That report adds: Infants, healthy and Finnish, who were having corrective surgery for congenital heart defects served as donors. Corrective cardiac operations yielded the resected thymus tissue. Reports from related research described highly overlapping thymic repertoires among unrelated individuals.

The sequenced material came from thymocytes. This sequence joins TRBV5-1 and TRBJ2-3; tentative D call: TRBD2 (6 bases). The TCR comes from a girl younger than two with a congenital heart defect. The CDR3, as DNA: TGCGCCAGCAGCTACTCCGGGACTAGCACAGATACGCAGTATTTT. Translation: CASSYSGTSTDTQYF.